The subject of this entry is one TCR beta chain. Assay used: immunoSEQ multiplex PCR; TCRdb lists only in-frame clones, some missing. The data show some 49,000 clones, with roughly 85% seen just once and over 10% held by the top ten. The record originates from a study of blood T cell repertoires in COVID-19. Germline V gene data show CDR1 as SGDLS and CDR2 as YYNGEE. V was cut by 4 bases and J by 8 bases, with 15 bases left in between. CDR3 length: 14 amino acids. This clonotype was sampled from a human donor in a cohort sampled during active COVID-19. Sequenced sample: peripheral blood. This sequence joins TRBV9 and TRBJ1-4, with unresolved D. CDR3 amino acids: CASSPELWEEKLFF. CDR3 DNA: TGTGCCAGCAGCCCGGAATTATGGGAGGAAAAACTGTTTTTT.